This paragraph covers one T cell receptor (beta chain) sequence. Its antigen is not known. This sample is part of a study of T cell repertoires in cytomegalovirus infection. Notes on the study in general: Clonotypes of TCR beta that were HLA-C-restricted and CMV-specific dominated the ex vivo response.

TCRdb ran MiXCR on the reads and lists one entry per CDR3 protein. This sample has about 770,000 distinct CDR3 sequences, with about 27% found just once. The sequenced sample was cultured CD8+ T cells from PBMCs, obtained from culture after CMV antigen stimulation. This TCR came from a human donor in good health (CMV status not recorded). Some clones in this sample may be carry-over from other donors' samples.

The CDR3 is CAISLVRDRKIYGYTF. DNA for the CDR3: TGTGCCATCAGTCTGGTCCGGGACAGGAAAATCTATGGCTACACCTTC. The chain joins TRBV10-3 to TRBJ1-2, with 8 bases identical to TRBD1. The CDR3 sequence is 16 residues long. V lost 5 bases, J lost 4 bases, and 12 bases stayed unmatched. Germline CDR1 and CDR2: ENHRY and SYGVKD.